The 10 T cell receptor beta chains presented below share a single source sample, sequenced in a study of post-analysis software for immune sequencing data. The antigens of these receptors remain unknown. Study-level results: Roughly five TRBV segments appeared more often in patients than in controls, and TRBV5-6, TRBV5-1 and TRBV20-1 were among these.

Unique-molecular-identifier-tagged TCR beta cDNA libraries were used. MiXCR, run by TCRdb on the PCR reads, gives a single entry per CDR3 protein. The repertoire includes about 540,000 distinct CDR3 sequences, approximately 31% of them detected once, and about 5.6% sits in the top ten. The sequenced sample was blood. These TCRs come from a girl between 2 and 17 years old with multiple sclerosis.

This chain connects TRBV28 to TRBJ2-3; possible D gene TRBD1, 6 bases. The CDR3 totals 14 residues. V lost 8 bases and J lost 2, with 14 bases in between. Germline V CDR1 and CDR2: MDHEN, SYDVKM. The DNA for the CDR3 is TGTGCCAGCGCCGGTGGGGGCCTCACAGATACGCAGTATTTT. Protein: CASAGGGLTDTQYF.

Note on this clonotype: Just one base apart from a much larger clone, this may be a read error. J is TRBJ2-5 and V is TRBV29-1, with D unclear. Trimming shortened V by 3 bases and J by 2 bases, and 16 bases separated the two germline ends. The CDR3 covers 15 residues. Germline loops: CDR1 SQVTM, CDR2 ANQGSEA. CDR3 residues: CSVDPRRDVQETQYF. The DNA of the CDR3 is TGCAGCGTTGACCCGCGTAGGGATGTACAAGAGACCCAGTACTTC.

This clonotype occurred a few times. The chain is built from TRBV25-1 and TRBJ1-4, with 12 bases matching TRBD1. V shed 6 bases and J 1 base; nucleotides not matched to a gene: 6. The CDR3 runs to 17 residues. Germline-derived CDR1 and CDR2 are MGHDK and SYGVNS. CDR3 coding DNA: TGTGCCAGCAGGAGGGGACAGGGGGCGCAAACTAATGAAAAACTGTTTTTT. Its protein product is CASRRGQGAQTNEKLFF.

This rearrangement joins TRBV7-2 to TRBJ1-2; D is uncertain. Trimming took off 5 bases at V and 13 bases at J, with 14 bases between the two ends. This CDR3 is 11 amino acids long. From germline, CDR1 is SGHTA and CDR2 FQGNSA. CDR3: CASSPTTFGTF. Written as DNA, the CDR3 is TGTGCCAGCAGCCCCACCACCTTTGGCACCTTC.

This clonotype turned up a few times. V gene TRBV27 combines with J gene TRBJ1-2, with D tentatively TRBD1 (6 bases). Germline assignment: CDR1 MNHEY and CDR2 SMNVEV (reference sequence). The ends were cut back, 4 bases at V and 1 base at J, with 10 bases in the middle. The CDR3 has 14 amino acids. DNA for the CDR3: TGTGCCAGCAGTTCTAGGGGGTATAACTATGGCTACACCTTC. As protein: CASSSRGYNYGYTF.

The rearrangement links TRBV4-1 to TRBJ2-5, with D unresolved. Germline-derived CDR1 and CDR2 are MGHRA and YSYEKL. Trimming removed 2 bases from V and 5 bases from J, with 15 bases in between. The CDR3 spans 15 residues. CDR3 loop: CASSQIILVKETQYF. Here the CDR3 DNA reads TGCGCCAGCAGCCAAATCATTCTAGTGAAGGAGACCCAGTACTTC.

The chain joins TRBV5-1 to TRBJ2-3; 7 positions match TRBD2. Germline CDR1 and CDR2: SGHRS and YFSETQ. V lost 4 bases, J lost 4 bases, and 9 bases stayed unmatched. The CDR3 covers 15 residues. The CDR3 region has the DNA TGCGCCAGCAGCCCACCGGGGGGTAGGGCAGATACGCAGTATTTT. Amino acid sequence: CASSPPGGRADTQYF.

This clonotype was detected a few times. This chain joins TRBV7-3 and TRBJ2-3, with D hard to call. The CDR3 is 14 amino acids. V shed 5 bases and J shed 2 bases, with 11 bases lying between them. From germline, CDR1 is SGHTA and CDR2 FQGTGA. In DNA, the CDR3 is TGTGCCAGCAGCCCAACCCCAGACACAGATACGCAGTATTTT. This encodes CASSPTPDTDTQYF.

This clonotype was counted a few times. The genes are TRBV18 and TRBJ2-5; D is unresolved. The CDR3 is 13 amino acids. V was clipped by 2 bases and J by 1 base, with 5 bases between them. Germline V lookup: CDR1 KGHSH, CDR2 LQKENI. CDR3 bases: TGTGCCAGCTCACCAGGCAGCCAAGAGACCCAGTACTTC. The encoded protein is CASSPGSQETQYF.

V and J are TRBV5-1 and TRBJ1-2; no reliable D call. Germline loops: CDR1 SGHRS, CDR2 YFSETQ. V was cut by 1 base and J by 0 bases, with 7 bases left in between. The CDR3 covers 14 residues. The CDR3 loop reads CASSLMGTNYGYTF. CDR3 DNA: TGCGCCAGCAGCTTGATGGGCACTAACTATGGCTACACCTTC.